Listed here are 3 T cell receptor beta chains from one sample, sequenced in a study of T cell changes during pregnancy in multiple sclerosis. Sequencing was performed with immunoSEQ multiplex PCR; in TCRdb, only in-frame clones are kept and a portion is missing. The sample yields approximately 57,000 clones, under 95% seen once. The sample here was peripheral blood, taken after pregnancy. Receptors originate from a female donor in good health, enrolled as a control in a pregnancy study.

This clone was found a few times. The J gene is TRBJ1-1, the V gene TRBV27; the match to TRBD1 covers 8 bases. Germline-derived CDR1 and CDR2 are MNHEY and SMNVEV (reference sequence). With V trimmed by 5 bases and J by 4 bases, 6 bases remained unmatched. CDR3 size: 14 residues. The CDR3 bases are TGTGCCAGCAGTCCCGGACAGGGCGGCACTGAAGCTTTCTTT. This sequence encodes CASSPGQGGTEAFF.

This clone was seen only a few times. The V and J genes are TRBV6-5 and TRBJ1-4; tentatively, D is TRBD1 (5 bases). The germline V gene encodes CDR1 MNHEY and CDR2 SVGAGI. V was pared by 6 bases and J by 8 bases, with 10 bases between. There are 12 residues in the CDR3. The CDR3 reads CASRQGREKLFF. As DNA, the CDR3 is TGTGCCAGCAGGCAGGGTAGAGAAAAACTGTTTTTT.

This clone was detected only once. This chain joins TRBV28 and TRBJ1-4; D is uncertain. CDR3 length: 13 residues. Trimming shortened V by 6 bases and J by 5 bases, and 10 bases separated the two germline ends. CDR1 MDHEN and CDR2 SYDVKM come from the germline V gene. The CDR3: CASRTGSNEKLFF. The DNA of the CDR3 is TGTGCCAGCAGAACGGGGTCCAATGAAAAACTGTTTTTT.